These 3 T cell receptor beta chains were sequenced from one sample in a study of identifying expanded T cells in peripheral blood. Sequencing used immunoSEQ multiplex PCR; TCRdb keeps in-frame clones, though not all of them. This table has under 120,000 clones, around 88% appearing once. Material: blood. Receptor source: a person aged 18-70 years in good health.

This chain uses TRBV15 with TRBJ2-1; D ambiguous. Trimming removed 1 base at V and 7 bases at J, with 5 bases between. The CDR3 is 12 amino acids. Germline CDR1 and CDR2: LNHNV and YYDKDF (reference sequence). Here the CDR3 reads CATSRAANEQFF. The CDR3 DNA reads as TGTGCCACCAGCAGAGCTGCAAATGAGCAGTTCTTC.

The chain is built from TRBV18 and TRBJ2-7; 8 bases agree with TRBD2. There are 16 residues in the CDR3. Per the germline V gene, CDR1 is KGHSH and CDR2 is LQKENI. J gave up 5 bases and V 3 bases, and 12 bases lay outside the gene matches. The DNA for the CDR3 is TGTGCCAGCTCACCCCCCGGGGGGGGGCGCGGCCACGAGCAGTACTTC. It yields the protein CASSPPGGGRGHEQYF.

This rearrangement joins TRBV9 to TRBJ2-5; 9 nucleotides align to TRBD1. Germline lookup yields CDR1 SGDLS and CDR2 YYNGEE. Trimming took 8 bases from V and 10 from J; bases not matched to a gene: 12. The CDR3 loop spans 13 amino acids. As DNA, the CDR3 is TGTGCCAGTGGGACAGGGAGCTCCTACGGCCAGTACTTC. This codes for CASGTGSSYGQYF.